A single sample gave rise to the 13 T cell receptor beta chains below, sequenced in a study of shared clonotypes between healthy human individuals. The table came from immunoSEQ multiplex PCR; TCRdb's copy has only in-frame clones and leaves some out. The sample consists of about 1 million clones, around 74% of them appearing once. Sequencing was carried out using memory CD4+ T cells sorted from blood. Subset defined: CD45RA-negative fraction. The receptors come from a man aged 18 to 29 in good health.

A remark on this clone: Given a much more abundant clone one base away, this may be a read error. Other DNA sequences within the sample encode an identical CDR3. For the CDR3, the DNA is TGTGCCAGCAGCTTAGACAGGGAGACCCAGTACTTC. Amino acids: CASSLDRETQYF. The chain joins TRBV7-2 to TRBJ2-5; maybe TRBD1 (5 bases). CDR3 size: 12 residues. Germline CDR1 and CDR2: SGHTA and FQGNSA. V was cut by 1 base and J by 5 bases, with 5 bases left in between.

This clone was seen only a few times. V is TRBV4-1 and J is TRBJ2-2; D is unresolved. The CDR3 is 13 amino acids. With 1 base removed from V and 5 bases from J, the gap between germline ends came to 5 bases. The germline CDR1 and CDR2 sequences are MGHRA and YSYEKL. The chain's CDR3 is CASSQAGTGELFF. DNA of the CDR3: TGCGCCAGCAGCCAAGCCGGTACCGGGGAGCTGTTTTTT.

J is TRBJ2-4 and V is TRBV2, with D perhaps matching TRBD1 or TRBD2 (5 bases each). There are 13 residues in the CDR3. Between the trimmed V and J ends, which lost 4 bases and 8 bases, there was a span of 12 bases. Germline CDR1 is SNHLY and CDR2 is FYNNEI. The CDR3 region is CASSGNGGDIQYF. The CDR3, as DNA: TGTGCCAGCAGTGGGAATGGGGGAGACATTCAGTACTTC.

This clone was seen a few times. This chain links TRBV4-3 with TRBJ1-1, with D unclear. The length of the CDR3 is 15 residues. Germline CDR1 reads LGHNA; CDR2 reads YSLEER. The V gene lost 1 base and the J gene lost 1 base, with 10 bases spanning the gap. CDR3 amino acids: CASSQGHRGNTEAFF. DNA of the CDR3: TGCGCCAGCAGCCAAGGTCACCGTGGGAACACTGAAGCTTTCTTT.

V is TRBV6-4 and J is TRBJ1-5; D is possibly TRBD1 (5 bases). Trimming took off 6 bases at V and 2 bases at J, with 14 bases between the two ends. CDR3 length: 15 amino acids. Germline V gene lookup returns CDR1 MRHNA and CDR2 SNTAGT. In DNA, the CDR3 is TGTGCCAGCAGACTCGACAGCTACCGCAATCAGCCCCAGCATTTT. Translated: CASRLDSYRNQPQHF.

V usage is TRBV6-6 and J usage is TRBJ2-5, with D perhaps matching TRBD1 (6 bases). There are 14 residues in the CDR3. Germline values: CDR1 MNHNY, CDR2 SVGAGI (reference sequence). The V and J ends lost 7 bases and 1 base respectively, with 13 bases between them. In DNA, the CDR3 is TGTGCCAGCATGCGAGGGGGAAGCCAAGAGACCCAGTACTTC. Amino acids: CASMRGGSQETQYF.

The genes are TRBV9 and TRBJ2-7, with a tentative D call TRBD2 (6 bases). The CDR3 runs 14 residues. Germline V gene lookup returns CDR1 SGDLS and CDR2 YYNGEE. Trimming took off 3 bases at V and 1 base at J, with 11 bases between the two ends. In nucleotides, the CDR3 is TGTGCCAGCAGCGGGGGACTTGAATCCTACGAGCAGTACTTC. Amino acids: CASSGGLESYEQYF.

This clone appeared many times. V usage is TRBV2 and J usage is TRBJ2-2; 9 bases are a match to TRBD1. V shed 8 bases, J shed 6 bases, and the junction held 7 bases outside the gene matches. The germline gives CDR1 SNHLY, CDR2 FYNNEI. The CDR3 consists of 14 residues. The CDR3 reads CASRTGDVSGELFF. The CDR3 coding sequence is TGTGCCAGCCGGACAGGGGATGTCTCCGGGGAGCTGTTTTTT.

The chain combines TRBV18 with TRBJ2-4, with 7 bases fitting TRBD1. The CDR3 covers 14 residues. Germline CDR1 is KGHSH and CDR2 is LQKENI. V gave up 5 bases and J gave up 5 bases; unmatched junction bases: 6. The CDR3 DNA reads as TGTGCCAGCTCAGTAGCCGGGACAGAAAACATTCAGTACTTC. Protein sequence: CASSVAGTENIQYF.

The rearrangement uses TRBV14 and TRBJ2-5; 8 bases agree with TRBD1. The CDR3 length is 15 residues. Germline V gene sequence: CDR1 SGHDN, CDR2 FVKESK. The trim removed 4 bases at V and 5 bases at J, leaving 9 bases unmatched. The CDR3 sequence is CASSPRQGRGETQYF. CDR3 sequence (DNA): TGTGCCAGCAGCCCCCGACAGGGGAGAGGGGAGACCCAGTACTTC.

The DNA of the CDR3 is TGTGCCACCCTCGAGTCCACCCCGGCGGGAGCCGGGGAGCTGTTTTTT. Protein: CATLESTPAGAGELFF. The chain employs TRBV28 and TRBJ2-2; 7 positions match TRBD2. The V gene end was trimmed by 10 bases and the J gene end by 6 bases; junction bases not matched to a gene: 17. Looked up from germline, CDR1 is MDHEN and CDR2 is SYDVKM. The CDR3 extends over 16 amino acids.

The rearrangement links TRBV2 to TRBJ2-7, with D perhaps TRBD1 (6 bases). CDR3 length: 13 residues. Germline values: CDR1 SNHLY, CDR2 FYNNEI. Trimming cost V 3 bases and J 3 bases, with 9 bases left between them. CDR3 DNA sequence: TGTGCCAGCAGTGACAGGGGTGACTACGAGCAGTACTTC. Protein sequence: CASSDRGDYEQYF.

This clone has just one count. V usage is TRBV11-2 and J usage is TRBJ2-1; 10 nucleotides align to TRBD1. From germline, CDR1 is SGHAT and CDR2 FQNNGV. The CDR3 spans 15 residues. Germline trimming cut 5 bases from V and 2 bases from J; bases unmatched to any gene: 3. DNA of the CDR3: TGTGCCAGCAGCCCGGACAGGGGGACCTACAATGAGCAGTTCTTC. Amino acid sequence: CASSPDRGTYNEQFF.